These T cell receptor beta chains were read from a single sample in a study of blood T cells in healthy people across ages. One entry per CDR3 protein results from TCRdb running MiXCR on the 5' RACE reads. This sample has around 1.1 million distinct CDR3 sequences, with around two fifths found just once. Material for sequencing was blood. The receptors here all came from a man aged 18 to 30 in good health. The CDR3 runs from the conserved cysteine through the conserved F or W. Each record gives: V gene, J gene, D gene, clone size, CDR3 protein, CDR3 DNA. The D gene is left open where the match is weak. For some rows the clone size is stated as once, few or many, or as a class when expanded; others skip it.

v_call: TRBV19; j_call: TRBJ1-1; d_call: TRBD1; clone_size: .; cdr3_aa: CASSIWATGDAQAFF; cdr3_nt: TGTGCCAGTAGTATCTGGGCTACAGGGGACGCTCAGGCTTTCTTT
v_call: TRBV7-2; j_call: TRBJ2-1; d_call: TRBD2; clone_size: .; cdr3_aa: CASSLKAGDNEQFF; cdr3_nt: TGTGCCAGCAGCTTAAAAGCGGGGGATAATGAGCAGTTCTTC
v_call: TRBV27; j_call: TRBJ1-6; d_call: .; clone_size: .; cdr3_aa: CASSFRNNSPLHF; cdr3_nt: TGTGCCAGCAGTTTCCGGAATAATTCACCCCTCCACTTT
v_call: TRBV20-1; j_call: TRBJ1-4; d_call: .; clone_size: .; cdr3_aa: CSAREQSNEKLFF; cdr3_nt: TGCAGTGCTAGGGAACAGTCTAATGAAAAACTGTTTTTT
v_call: TRBV30; j_call: TRBJ1-2; d_call: .; clone_size: few; cdr3_aa: CAWSATFHGYTF; cdr3_nt: TGTGCCTGGAGCGCCACGTTTCACGGCTACACCTTC
v_call: TRBV18; j_call: TRBJ2-3; d_call: .; clone_size: few; cdr3_aa: CASSERTARTDTQYF; cdr3_nt: TGTGCCAGCTCCGAGCGGACCGCGCGGACAGATACGCAGTATTTT
v_call: TRBV20-1; j_call: TRBJ2-4; d_call: TRBD2; clone_size: .; cdr3_aa: CSARGLAGGPVQNIQYF; cdr3_nt: TGCAGTGCTAGAGGGCTAGCGGGGGGGCCTGTCCAAAACATTCAGTACTTC
v_call: TRBV5-1; j_call: TRBJ1-3; d_call: .; clone_size: few; cdr3_aa: CASSLGESSGNTIYF; cdr3_nt: TGCGCCAGCAGCTTGGGGGAGAGCTCTGGAAACACCATATATTTT
v_call: TRBV27; j_call: TRBJ1-1; d_call: .; clone_size: few; cdr3_aa: CASSRNSQNTEAFF; cdr3_nt: TGTGCCAGCAGTCGTAACAGCCAGAACACTGAAGCTTTCTTT
v_call: TRBV7-2; j_call: TRBJ1-2; d_call: .; clone_size: few; cdr3_aa: CASSLGGGLGYGYTF; cdr3_nt: TGTGCCAGCAGCTTAGGGGGGGGGCTGGGCTATGGCTACACCTTC
v_call: TRBV14; j_call: TRBJ1-2; d_call: .; clone_size: .; cdr3_aa: CASSQENASLPYGYTF; cdr3_nt: TGTGCCAGCAGCCAAGAGAACGCCTCTCTCCCCTATGGCTACACCTTC